The present TCR beta chain was sequenced within a study of blood T cells in healthy people across ages. About the study: When template switching was applied, about one barcoded beta molecule was captured per two T cells.

Germline assignment: CDR1 MNHEY and CDR2 SMNVEV (reference sequence). Trimming shortened V by 5 bases and J by 7 bases, and 15 bases separated the two germline ends. The CDR3 length is 14 residues. The study recruited healthy Caucasian donors from Russia who were aged about 6 to 90. In regard to this clonotype: Its specificity is not known.

Study conclusions and caveats: In long-lived donors, naive CD4+ cell counts and diversity exceeded those of aged donors.

A sample-barcoded 5' primer and a J-beta primer mix were used in a second PCR of about 7 to 12 cycles. Every single cDNA molecule received a tag from a template-switch adaptor with 12 random nucleotides. MiXCR, run by TCRdb on the 5' RACE reads, gives a single entry per CDR3 protein. Of over 1.5 million distinct CDR3 sequences listed, less than 50% are singletons. The specimen sequenced was blood. The rearrangement links TRBV27 to TRBJ1-5; D perhaps matches TRBD1 (6 bases). This clonotype was sampled from a woman in her thirties or forties in good health. CDR3 protein: CASSPFTGTQPQHF. In nucleotides, the CDR3 is TGTGCCAGCAGTCCATTTACAGGGACGCAGCCCCAGCATTTT.